These 8 T cell receptor beta chains came from one sample sequenced in a study of control samples from healthy donors and cancer patients. TCRdb keeps only in-frame clones here, not all; method: immunoSEQ multiplex PCR. The repertoire holds 150,000 or so clones, 90% to 95% seen once, with approximately 6% in the top ten. The specimen sequenced was blood. The receptors stem from a middle-aged man in good health.

The rearrangement uses TRBV4-1 and TRBJ2-2, with D possibly TRBD2 on 5 matching bases. Germline loops: CDR1 MGHRA, CDR2 YSYEKL. The CDR3 runs 15 residues. The germline V and J ends were trimmed by 1 base and 8 bases, with 14 bases remaining between them. This CDR3 is CASSQGFEGWGELFF. The CDR3 region has the DNA TGCGCCAGCAGCCAAGGGTTTGAGGGATGGGGGGAGCTGTTTTTT.

The V call is TRBV18, the J call TRBJ2-1, with 16 bases lining up with TRBD2. This CDR3 spans 15 amino acids. Germline V gene data show CDR1 as KGHSH and CDR2 as LQKENI. Trimming removed 3 bases from V and 7 bases from J; junction bases left unmatched: 0. CDR3 nucleotides: TGTGCCAGCTCACCGGGACTAGCGGGGGGGAATGAGCAGTTCTTC. It encodes CASSPGLAGGNEQFF. The full variable domain, rest sourced from reference TRBV18 and TRBJ2-1, is NAGVMQNPRHLVRRRGQEARLRCSPMKGHSHVYWYRQLPEEGLKFMVYLQKENIIDESGMPKERFSAEFPKEGPSILRIQQVVRGDSAAYFCASSPGLAGGNEQFFGPGTRLTVL.

The V call is TRBV24-1, the J call TRBJ2-2; TRBD1 matches at 9 bases. This CDR3 is 16 amino acids long. J was trimmed by 0 bases and V by 9 bases; bases with no gene match: 7. From germline, CDR1 is KGHDR and CDR2 SFDVKD. The CDR3 is CATGIQGAANTGELFF. Written as DNA, the CDR3 is TGTGCCACCGGAATACAGGGGGCGGCGAACACCGGGGAGCTGTTTTTT.

The genes are TRBV7-9 and TRBJ2-1; D gene ambiguous. The CDR3 totals 17 residues. From germline, CDR1 is SEHNR and CDR2 FQNEAQ (reference sequence). V was cut by 1 base and J by 0 bases, with 13 bases left in between. The CDR3 region is CASSLGFGVSSYNEQFF. Written as DNA, the CDR3 is TGTGCCAGCAGCTTAGGGTTCGGCGTGAGCTCCTACAATGAGCAGTTCTTC.

The CDR3 protein is CASKTRQGNSPLHF. In DNA form, the CDR3 reads TGTGCCAGCAAGACCCGACAGGGGAATTCACCCCTCCACTTT. V and J are TRBV2 and TRBJ1-6, with TRBD1 matching over 8 bases. V lost 7 bases and J lost 7; bases outside the gene matches: 6. The CDR3 length is 14 residues. Looked up from germline, CDR1 is SNHLY and CDR2 is FYNNEI.

V is TRBV21-1 and J is TRBJ2-7. TRBV21-1 is a pseudogene. The CDR3 length is 14 residues. The CDR3 protein is CASSDAGPPYEQYF. The CDR3 coding sequence is TGTGCCAGCAGCGACGCCGGGCCCCCCTACGAGCAGTACTTC.

This rearrangement joins TRBV28 to TRBJ1-1, with TRBD1 identical over 8 bases. Trimming at V came to 7 bases and at J to 0 bases, leaving 19 bases not matched to a gene. This CDR3 has 19 amino acids. The germline gives CDR1 MDHEN, CDR2 SYDVKM. Here the CDR3 reads CASTNVLRTGKRMNTEAFF. In nucleotides, the CDR3 is TGTGCCAGCACCAACGTCTTAAGGACAGGGAAAAGGATGAACACTGAAGCTTTCTTT. The full variable domain, its missing parts supplied by reference TRBV28 and TRBJ1-1, is DVKVTQSSRYLVKRTGEKVFLECVQDMDHENMFWYRQDPGLGLRLIYFSYDVKMKEKGDIPEGYSVSREKKERFSLILESASTNQTSMYLCASTNVLRTGKRMNTEAFFGQGTRLTVV.

This chain links TRBV28 with TRBJ1-1; no firm D call. This CDR3 comprises 13 residues. Germline V gene data show CDR1 as MDHEN and CDR2 as SYDVKM. Trimming stripped 8 bases from V and 2 bases from J, with 12 bases between. CDR3 nucleotide sequence: TGTGCCAGCCTTTTGACGGCTAACACTGAAGCTTTCTTT. It is translated as CASLLTANTEAFF.